This T cell receptor beta chain appears in the sequencing data of a study of T-cell reconstitution after alpha-beta-depleted transplantation in children. This sample's TCRbeta library carried unique molecular identifier barcodes. TCRdb passed the PCR reads through MiXCR, listing each CDR3 protein once. The data contain about 980,000 distinct CDR3 sequences, about 29% of them singletons. The material sequenced was PBMCs, mostly from graft donor cells, taken 360 days after TCRalphabeta/CD19-depleted stem cell transplant. The source is a boy younger than two who had a stem cell transplant for SCID, so the T cells may come from the graft donor.

CDR3 in amino acids: CASSKAPLTAHSGNTIYF. CDR3 sequence (DNA): TGTGCCAGCAGCAAAGCCCCTCTGACTGCACACTCTGGAAACACCATATATTTT. V usage is TRBV12-3 or TRBV12-4 and J usage is TRBJ1-3, with unresolved D. The CDR3 runs 18 residues. V lost 6 bases to trimming and J lost 0 bases, with 21 bases between them.